These T cell receptor beta chains were read from a single sample in a study of OX40 agonist ivuxolimab in advanced cancers. Clones were read by immunoSEQ multiplex PCR, and TCRdb kept only the in-frame ones, dropping some. The data show 80,000 or so clones, about nine tenths seen once. Sequencing was performed on CD4+ or CD8+ T cells sorted from blood, taken in a trial of the OX40 agonist ivuxolimab. The source is an adult with an advanced solid tumor such as melanoma, head and neck, liver or kidney cancer. Each CDR3 is given with its conserved first and last residue. A D gene is named only where the DNA matches it firmly. Where a row states a size, it is once, few, many or the class of an expanded clone; other rows omit it.

size | J | V | D | CDR3 | DNA
NA | TRBJ2-3 | TRBV5-1 | TRBD2 | CASSFRRGVTDTQYF | TGCGCCAGCAGCTTTCGACGGGGGGTCACAGATACGCAGTATTTT
NA | TRBJ2-4 | TRBV7-2 | NA | CASSFPPRTIINIQYF | TGTGCCAGCAGCTTCCCGCCCAGGACAATTATAAACATTCAGTACTTC
NA | TRBJ2-2 | TRBV7-3 | TRBD1 | CASSTGTGDTGELFF | TGTGCCAGCAGTACGGGGACAGGGGACACCGGGGAGCTGTTTTTT
once | TRBJ2-3 | TRBV13 | TRBD2 | CASSLRFERDTDTQYF | TGTGCCAGCAGCTTACGGTTCGAGCGGGACACAGATACGCAGTATTTT
NA | TRBJ2-3 | TRBV19 | NA | CASSIGYGTDTQYF | TGTGCCAGTAGTATAGGGTATGGCACAGATACGCAGTATTTT
NA | TRBJ2-6 | TRBV5-1 | TRBD1 | CASSSQGQGSSGANVLTF | TGCGCCAGCAGCTCTCAGGGACAGGGCTCCTCTGGGGCCAACGTCCTGACTTTC
few | TRBJ1-1 | TRBV6-6 | NA | CASSTALNTEAFF | TGTGCCAGCAGTACCGCCCTGAACACTGAAGCTTTCTTT
NA | TRBJ1-2 | TRBV2 | TRBD1 | CASSYTQGAQGGYTF | TGTGCCAGCAGTTATACACAGGGGGCGCAGGGGGGCTACACCTTC
NA | TRBJ1-5 | TRBV19 | NA | CASRRQDYSNQPQHF | TGTGCCAGTAGACGTCAGGATTATAGCAATCAGCCCCAGCATTTT
NA | TRBJ2-7 | TRBV28 | TRBD2 | CASSPPGLAFYEQYF | TGTGCCAGCAGTCCCCCCGGACTAGCTTTCTACGAGCAGTACTTC
NA | TRBJ2-2 | TRBV5-4 | NA | CASSLNGGTGELFF | TGTGCCAGCAGCTTGAACGGCGGGACCGGGGAGCTGTTTTTT
NA | TRBJ1-2 | TRBV7-8 | TRBD1 | CASSPGTGGSVGYTF | TGTGCCAGCAGCCCCGGGACAGGGGGGAGCGTGGGCTACACCTTC
NA | TRBJ1-3 | TRBV2 | NA | CASSDEGTMVPGNTIYF | TGTGCCAGCAGTGATGAGGGAACCATGGTCCCTGGAAACACCATATATTTT
NA | TRBJ2-2 | TRBV6-1 | NA | CASSVGTLNTGELFF | TGTGCCAGCAGCGTGGGGACATTGAACACCGGGGAGCTGTTTTTT
NA | TRBJ2-5 | TRBV2 | TRBD1 | CASRAGTGWETQYF | TGTGCCAGCAGAGCCGGGACAGGGTGGGAGACCCAGTACTTC
NA | TRBJ1-6 | TRBV19 | NA | CASSNWHSPLHF | TGTGCCAGTAGTAATTGGCATTCACCCCTCCACTTT
NA | TRBJ1-6 | TRBV10-1 | TRBD1 | CASSSEGQGPSPLHF | TGCGCCAGCAGTTCCGAGGGACAGGGGCCGTCACCCCTCCACTTT
NA | TRBJ1-2 | TRBV28 | NA | CASHALGGGGYTF | TGTGCCAGCCATGCCCTGGGGGGGGGAGGCTACACCTTC
NA | TRBJ2-7 | TRBV11-3 | NA | CASSLGDSGGSSYEQYF | TGTGCCAGCAGCTTAGGGGATAGCGGAGGAAGCTCCTACGAGCAGTACTTC
NA | TRBJ2-2 | TRBV27 | NA | CASSSPGTPGNTGELFF | TGTGCCAGCAGTTCCCCAGGGACCCCCGGGAACACCGGGGAGCTGTTTTTT
NA | TRBJ2-7 | TRBV4-1 | TRBD1 | CASSQGKGQGLSYEQYF | TGCGCCAGCAGCCAAGGAAAAGGACAGGGCCTCTCCTACGAGCAGTACTTC
NA | TRBJ2-1 | TRBV27 | NA | CASSPGEGAKGNYNEQFF | TGTGCCAGCAGTCCGGGGGAGGGGGCAAAAGGAAACTACAATGAGCAGTTCTTC
NA | TRBJ1-6 | TRBV9 | TRBD1 | CASSVTGDNSPLHF | TGTGCCAGCAGCGTGACAGGGGATAATTCACCCCTCCACTTT
NA | TRBJ2-3 | TRBV7-3 | TRBD2 | CASSPGTSGTDTQYF | TGTGCCAGCAGCCCCGGGACTAGCGGCACAGATACGCAGTATTTT
NA | TRBJ2-1 | TRBV27 | NA | CASSSGATYNEQFF | TGTGCCAGCAGTTCAGGGGCTACCTACAATGAGCAGTTCTTC
NA | TRBJ1-1 | TRBV30 | NA | CAWEKARNTEAFF | TGTGCCTGGGAAAAGGCCAGGAACACTGAAGCTTTCTTT
once | TRBJ2-7 | TRBV19 | NA | CASNSVEDYEQYF | TGTGCCAGTAATTCAGTGGAGGACTACGAGCAGTACTTC
NA | TRBJ2-4 | TRBV19 | TRBD2 | CACQGQTSGSWYF | TGTGCCTGCCAGGGACAAACTAGCGGGAGTTGGTACTTC
NA | TRBJ2-1 | TRBV19 | TRBD2 | CASSLAVQSYNEQFF | TGTGCCAGTAGCCTAGCGGTACAATCCTACAATGAGCAGTTCTTC
NA | TRBJ2-3 | TRBV4-2 | TRBD1 | CASSQAGQGSTDTQYF | TGTGCCAGCAGCCAAGCGGGACAGGGAAGCACAGATACGCAGTATTTT
NA | TRBJ1-6 | TRBV4-2 | TRBD1 | CASSRGQDSPLHF | TGTGCCAGCAGCCGGGGACAGGATTCACCCCTCCACTTT
once | TRBJ2-5 | TRBV27 | NA | CASSLEWGQETQYF | TGTGCCAGCAGTTTAGAGTGGGGACAAGAGACCCAGTACTTC
NA | TRBJ2-5 | TRBV5-1 | TRBD2 | CASSYSGGVQETQYF | TGCGCCAGCAGCTATAGCGGGGGGGTTCAAGAGACCCAGTACTTC
NA | TRBJ1-2 | TRBV4-1 | NA | CASSQGWAQFYGYTF | TGCGCCAGCAGCCAAGGATGGGCACAGTTCTATGGCTACACCTTC
NA | TRBJ2-3 | TRBV5-5 | NA | CASSPLPGLGSDTQYF | TGTGCCAGCAGCCCCCTACCGGGACTGGGGTCAGATACGCAGTATTTT
NA | TRBJ1-1 | TRBV6-6 | NA | CASSYGRETEAFF | TGTGCCAGCAGTTATGGAAGGGAAACTGAAGCTTTCTTT
NA | TRBJ2-1 | TRBV6-1 | NA | CASRGMWAKEFF | TGTGCCAGCAGGGGAATGTGGGCTAAGGAGTTCTTC
NA | TRBJ2-3 | TRBV29-1 | TRBD2 | CSVDGLAGGADTQYF | TGCAGCGTTGATGGACTAGCGGGGGGGGCAGATACGCAGTATTTT
NA | TRBJ2-3 | TRBV18 | NA | CASSPARERSDTQYF | TGTGCCAGCTCACCAGCCAGGGAAAGGTCAGATACGCAGTATTTT
NA | TRBJ2-6 | TRBV11-3 | NA | CASSRRKGAGANVLTF | TGTGCCAGCAGCCGTAGAAAGGGAGCGGGGGCCAACGTCCTGACTTTC
NA | TRBJ2-1 | TRBV28 | NA | CASNAAWDNEQFF | TGTGCCAGCAACGCCGCCTGGGACAATGAGCAGTTCTTC
NA | TRBJ2-4 | TRBV7-2 | TRBD2 | CASSLVSTSGSNIQYF | TGTGCCAGCAGCTTGGTCTCTACTAGCGGGAGTAACATTCAGTACTTC
once | TRBJ2-3 | TRBV6-1 | NA | CASRPQGGSDTQYF | TGTGCCAGCAGGCCCCAAGGAGGGTCAGATACGCAGTATTTT
NA | TRBJ2-1 | TRBV18 | NA | CASSPLSYNEQFF | TGTGCCAGCTCACCACTTTCCTACAATGAGCAGTTCTTC
NA | TRBJ1-1 | TRBV28 | NA | CASSTPDRFGEAFF | TGTGCCAGCAGTACCCCTGACAGGTTCGGGGAAGCTTTCTTT
NA | TRBJ2-7 | TRBV4-2 | TRBD2 | CASSPREGLVYEQYF | TGTGCCAGCAGCCCCAGGGAGGGTCTTGTCTACGAGCAGTACTTC
NA | TRBJ1-6 | TRBV19 | TRBD1 | CASRDRGSSPLHF | TGTGCCAGTCGGGACAGGGGGTCTTCACCCCTCCACTTT
NA | TRBJ2-7 | TRBV19 | TRBD2 | CASSVQAGPYEQYF | TGTGCCAGTAGTGTACAAGCGGGGCCCTACGAGCAGTACTTC
NA | TRBJ2-7 | TRBV11-3 | NA | CASSSGTSLPQYF | TGTGCCAGCAGTTCCGGGACTTCTCTACCGCAGTACTTC
NA | TRBJ1-2 | TRBV2 | TRBD1 | CASGGGTGIYGYTF | TGTGCCAGCGGGGGGGGGACAGGGATCTATGGCTACACCTTC
NA | TRBJ2-3 | TRBV5-1 | TRBD2 | CASERGESTDTQYF | TGCGCCAGCGAGCGGGGGGAGAGCACAGATACGCAGTATTTT
NA | TRBJ2-2 | TRBV4-1 | TRBD1 | CASSQRTGPAGELFF | TGCGCCAGCAGCCAACGGACAGGGCCCGCCGGGGAGCTGTTTTTT
NA | TRBJ2-7 | TRBV18 | NA | CASSPGESYEQYF | TGTGCCAGCTCACCGGGAGAGAGCTACGAGCAGTACTTC
NA | TRBJ2-5 | TRBV6-1 | TRBD1 | CASIRQGPALETQYF | TGTGCCAGCATTAGACAGGGGCCCGCATTGGAGACCCAGTACTTC
NA | TRBJ1-4 | TRBV10-1 | NA | CASSENGGANEKLFF | TGCGCCAGCAGTGAGAATGGAGGGGCGAATGAAAAACTGTTTTTT
once | TRBJ2-1 | TRBV30 | NA | CAWSVRGTLENEQFF | TGTGCCTGGAGTGTACGTGGCACCTTGGAAAATGAGCAGTTCTTC
NA | TRBJ2-7 | TRBV6-6 | NA | CASSSSRKIHEQYF | TGTGCCAGCAGTTCATCGAGAAAGATCCACGAGCAGTACTTC
NA | TRBJ2-7 | TRBV5-1 | TRBD1 | CASSLLTGALSYEQYF | TGCGCCAGCAGCCTGCTGACAGGGGCCCTTTCCTACGAGCAGTACTTC
NA | TRBJ2-2 | TRBV5-1 | TRBD1 | CASSLEGTGGLANTGELFF | TGCGCCAGCAGCTTGGAGGGGACAGGGGGCCTCGCGAACACCGGGGAGCTGTTTTTT
NA | TRBJ2-2 | TRBV7-3 | NA | CASRGSANTGELFF | TGTGCCAGCAGGGGCAGCGCGAACACCGGGGAGCTGTTTTTT